Below, 30 T cell receptor beta chains from the same sample are listed, as sequenced in a study of blood T cell repertoires in COVID-19. Sequenced by immunoSEQ multiplex PCR; TCRdb stores in-frame clones only, minus some. Among 200,000 to 250,000 clones listed, around 85% were seen once. Specimen: peripheral blood. These receptor sequences come from a woman in her seventies with COVID-19, enrolled during active disease.

The genes are TRBV2 and TRBJ2-5, with D tentatively TRBD1 (6 bases). This CDR3 region has 15 residues. The V and J ends lost 4 bases and 4 bases respectively, with 16 bases between them. The germline V gene has CDR1 SNHLY and CDR2 FYNNEI. The CDR3 loop is CASSANAGVRETQYF. Here the CDR3 DNA reads TGTGCCAGCAGTGCGAACGCAGGGGTCCGAGAGACCCAGTACTTC.

The rearrangement joins TRBV19 to TRBJ1-2; D gene ambiguous. The V gene's germline CDR1 is LNHDA and CDR2 SQIVND (reference sequence). CDR3 length equals 11 residues. V was trimmed by 7 bases and J by 4 bases, leaving 7 bases between them. Here the CDR3 DNA reads TGTGCCAGTATCGGCGGCTATGGCTACACCTTC. It translates to CASIGGYGYTF.

V usage is TRBV5-4 and J usage is TRBJ1-1; the D is unclear. Trimming left V 4 bases short and J 5 bases short, with 24 bases between. This CDR3 comprises 17 residues. The germline V gene encodes CDR1 SGHNT and CDR2 YYREEE (reference sequence). CDR3 region: CASSPWIGQRSRTEAFF. CDR3 DNA: TGTGCCAGCAGCCCCTGGATAGGCCAGCGTTCCCGAACTGAAGCTTTCTTT. Supplemented by reference TRBV5-4 and TRBJ1-1, the full variable domain reads ETGVTQSPTHLIKTRGQQVTLRCSSQSGHNTVSWYQQALGQGPQFIFQYYREEENGRGNFPPRFSGLQFPNYSSELNVNALELDDSALYLCASSPWIGQRSRTEAFFGQGTRLTVV.

The rearrangement uses TRBV11-2 and TRBJ2-7; 8 bases match TRBD2. Per germline, CDR1 SGHAT and CDR2 FQNNGV. The V and J ends lost 2 bases and 3 bases, in that order; junction bases with no gene match: 3. CDR3 length: 14 amino acids. DNA for the CDR3: TGTGCCAGCAGCTTAAGAAGCGGGGGCTACGAGCAGTACTTC. Translating gives CASSLRSGGYEQYF.

The rearrangement links TRBV3-1 (or the pseudogene TRBV3-2) to TRBJ1-4; TRBD1 agrees at 7 bases. The CDR3 spans 15 residues. The V and J ends lost 3 bases and 4 bases, in that order; junction bases with no gene match: 5. In germline, CDR1 is LGHDT, CDR2 YNNKEL (reference sequence). The CDR3 DNA is TGTGCCAGCAGCCAGACAGGGAACTTTAATGAAAAACTGTTTTTT. It is translated as CASSQTGNFNEKLFF.

The gene calls are TRBV5-4 and TRBJ2-2, with D perhaps matching TRBD2 (5 bases). This CDR3 is built from 14 residues. The germline CDR1 and CDR2 sequences are SGHNT and YYREEE (reference sequence). The V and J ends lost 2 bases and 1 base respectively, with 6 bases between them. The CDR3 is CASSLSGNTGELFF. The CDR3 nucleotides are TGTGCCAGCAGCTTAAGCGGGAACACCGGGGAGCTGTTTTTT. Supplemented by reference TRBV5-4 and TRBJ2-2, the full variable domain reads ETGVTQSPTHLIKTRGQQVTLRCSSQSGHNTVSWYQQALGQGPQFIFQYYREEENGRGNFPPRFSGLQFPNYSSELNVNALELDDSALYLCASSLSGNTGELFFGEGSRLTVL.

The chain uses TRBV6-4 and TRBJ1-6; D uncertain. The CDR3 has 16 amino acids. V shed 6 bases and J shed 0 bases, with 12 bases lying between them. CDR1 and CDR2 (germline): MRHNA, SNTAGT. CDR3 sequence reads: CASRREALSYNSPLHF. The DNA of the CDR3 is TGTGCCAGCAGGAGGGAAGCGCTCTCCTATAATTCACCCCTCCACTTT.

V and J are TRBV11-2 and TRBJ1-2; D is unresolved. Trimming left V 0 bases short and J 8 bases short, with 13 bases between. Germline V gene data show CDR1 as SGHAT and CDR2 as FQNNGV. The CDR3 loop spans 14 amino acids. CDR3 sequence (DNA): TGTGCCAGCAGCTTAGAAGTACAGATTGGCGGCTACACCTTC. Its translation: CASSLEVQIGGYTF.

V usage is TRBV18 and J usage is TRBJ1-1; TRBD1 matches at 7 bases. After removal of 5 bases from V and 3 bases from J, the junction contained 6 bases not matched to a gene. The CDR3 covers 14 residues. Germline-derived CDR1 and CDR2 are KGHSH and LQKENI. This CDR3 reads CASSATGRDTEAFF. The CDR3 DNA reads TGTGCCAGCTCAGCGACAGGGCGGGACACTGAAGCTTTCTTT.

The chain employs TRBV9 and TRBJ1-1, with 8 bases identical to TRBD1. V lost 3 bases to trimming and J lost 4 bases; unmatched junction nucleotides: 8. The CDR3 totals 15 residues. The germline gives CDR1 SGDLS, CDR2 YYNGEE. The CDR3 region is CASSARQGSGTEAFF. In DNA form, the CDR3 reads TGTGCCAGCAGCGCCAGACAGGGGTCGGGCACTGAAGCTTTCTTT.

The rearrangement links TRBV25-1 to TRBJ2-6; weak D call: TRBD1 (5 bases). V lost 5 bases and J lost 4, with 12 bases in between. Germline values: CDR1 MGHDK, CDR2 SYGVNS. This CDR3 has 15 amino acids. CDR3 in DNA: TGTGCCAGCAGTTTAGGGGTGCCGGGGGCCAACGTCCTGACTTTC. Amino acid sequence: CASSLGVPGANVLTF.

CDR3 sequence: CASRGQADEAFF. As DNA, the CDR3 is TGTGCCAGCAGGGGGCAGGCAGATGAAGCTTTCTTT. V usage is TRBV2 and J usage is TRBJ1-1; possibly TRBD1 for D (5 bases). CDR3 size: 12 residues. The V end was cut by 6 bases, the J end by 7 bases, with 12 bases between. CDR1 is SNHLY, CDR2 FYNNEI, per germline.

Only one count was recorded for this clone. The chain is built from TRBV19 and TRBJ2-1, with 11 bases fitting TRBD1. J gave up 5 bases and V 3 bases, and 3 bases lay outside the gene matches. CDR1 and CDR2 from the germline V gene are LNHDA and SQIVND (reference sequence). The CDR3 loop spans 15 amino acids. The DNA for the CDR3 is TGTGCCAGTAGTATCGGGACAGGGGGGGACAATGAGCAGTTCTTC. Translating it yields CASSIGTGGDNEQFF.

The rearrangement links TRBV19 to TRBJ1-3; no clear D gene. V was clipped by 4 bases and J by 0 bases, with 7 bases between them. The CDR3 runs 14 residues. CDR1 is LNHDA and CDR2 is SQIVND in the germline V gene (reference sequence). The CDR3 loop is CASSKENSGNTIYF. CDR3 in DNA: TGTGCCAGTAGTAAGGAGAACTCTGGAAACACCATATATTTT.

The chain joins TRBV5-6 to TRBJ1-2, with a weak D call TRBD1 (5 bases). The CDR3 contains 17 residues. Germline assignment: CDR1 SGHDT and CDR2 YYEEEE. The ends were cut back, 1 base at V and 7 bases at J, with 23 bases in the middle. The CDR3 sequence: CASSLWQGGGAVLGYTF. The CDR3 DNA follows: TGTGCCAGCAGCTTGTGGCAGGGTGGAGGGGCTGTGCTTGGCTACACCTTC.

The chain links TRBV5-4 to TRBJ2-5, with a possible D match to TRBD1 (6 bases). The CDR3 is 14 residues long. The V gene's germline CDR1 is SGHNT and CDR2 YYREEE (reference sequence). Trimming removed 0 bases from V and 5 bases from J, with 11 bases in between. The CDR3 reads CASSLGSGVETQYF. CDR3 nucleotides: TGTGCCAGCAGCTTGGGGTCAGGGGTGGAGACCCAGTACTTC. The entire variable domain, with the rest obtained from reference TRBV5-4 and TRBJ2-5, is as follows: ETGVTQSPTHLIKTRGQQVTLRCSSQSGHNTVSWYQQALGQGPQFIFQYYREEENGRGNFPPRFSGLQFPNYSSELNVNALELDDSALYLCASSLGSGVETQYFGPGTRLLVL.

The J gene is TRBJ1-5, the V gene TRBV19; 8 positions agree with TRBD1. V lost 9 bases to trimming and J lost 6 bases; unmatched junction nucleotides: 10. Germline-derived CDR1 and CDR2 are LNHDA and SQIVND (reference sequence). There are 14 residues in the CDR3. DNA of the CDR3: TGTGCCAGCCAGGGTCAGGGGGCTGTTCAGCCCCAGCATTTT. This codes for CASQGQGAVQPQHF.

The rearrangement links TRBV24-1 to TRBJ2-5; 10 bases are shared with TRBD1. This CDR3 has 15 amino acids. Germline V CDR1 and CDR2: KGHDR, SFDVKD. With V trimmed by 4 bases and J by 4 bases, 5 bases remained unmatched. The CDR3 DNA reads as TGTGCCACCAGTGACCGGGACAGGGGAGTAGAGACCCAGTACTTC. It codes for CATSDRDRGVETQYF.

The CDR3 sequence is CASSQDRTESNYGYTF. For the CDR3, the DNA is TGTGCCAGCAGCCAAGATAGGACAGAGAGTAACTATGGCTACACCTTC. The chain couples TRBV3-1 (or the pseudogene TRBV3-2) to TRBJ1-2, with D perhaps TRBD1 (6 bases). V lost 0 bases and J lost 1, with 12 bases in between. This CDR3 has 16 amino acids. CDR1 and CDR2 from the germline V gene are LGHDT and YNNKEL (reference sequence).

This rearrangement joins TRBV11-3 to TRBJ1-6; tentative D call: TRBD1 (5 bases). The V end lost 5 bases, the J end lost 10 bases, and 12 bases lay between the germline ends. Germline V gene lookup returns CDR1 SGHNT and CDR2 YENEEA. The CDR3 is 13 amino acids. DNA for the CDR3: TGTGCCAGCAGCCTAGGCCGGGGGTCACCCCTCCACTTT. It specifies CASSLGRGSPLHF.

V and J are TRBV5-4 and TRBJ1-1; possible D gene TRBD1, 6 bases. The germline gives CDR1 SGHNT, CDR2 YYREEE (reference sequence). This CDR3 has 12 amino acids. The V gene lost 4 bases and the J gene lost 4 bases, with 8 bases spanning the gap. CDR3 amino acids: CASSEDSTEAFF. CDR3 sequence (DNA): TGTGCCAGCAGCGAGGACAGCACTGAAGCTTTCTTT.

The gene calls are TRBV6-6 and TRBJ2-7; D is possibly TRBD1 (6 bases). The V end lost 7 bases, the J end lost 5 bases, and 21 bases lay between the germline ends. This CDR3 is built from 15 residues. Looked up from germline, CDR1 is MNHNY and CDR2 is SVGAGI (reference sequence). The CDR3 DNA reads TGTGCCAGCAACCCGACAGGAGGTCCCGCCAACGAGCAGTACTTC. Protein sequence: CASNPTGGPANEQYF.

For the CDR3, the DNA is TGCAGCGTCGCAAAAACAGGGGGCAAGGGTGACACTGAAGCTTTCTTT. It encodes CSVAKTGGKGDTEAFF. The chain carries TRBV29-1 and TRBJ1-1; 9 bases are shared with TRBD1. The CDR3 consists of 16 residues. The V segment lost 6 bases and the J segment 3 bases; nucleotides outside the gene matches: 14. Germline V CDR1 and CDR2: SQVTM, ANQGSEA. Together with reference TRBV29-1 and TRBJ1-1, the CDR3 gives the full variable domain: SAVISQKPSRDICQRGTSLTIQCQVDSQVTMMFWYRQQPGQSLTLIATANQGSEATYESGFVIDKFPISRPNLTFSTLTVSNMSPEDSSIYLCSVAKTGGKGDTEAFFGQGTRLTVV.

This chain connects TRBV6-5 to TRBJ2-1; D might be TRBD1 (5 bases). Trimming removed 0 bases at V and 5 bases at J, with 11 bases between. Germline lookup yields CDR1 MNHEY and CDR2 SVGAGI. This CDR3 comprises 15 residues. The CDR3 nucleotides read TGTGCCAGCAGTTACTCGTTGACAGCCAACAATGAGCAGTTCTTC. As protein: CASSYSLTANNEQFF.

The CDR3 sequence: CASRQGWHTEAFF. CDR3 DNA sequence: TGTGCCAGCCGGCAGGGTTGGCACACTGAAGCTTTCTTT. The genes are TRBV27 and TRBJ1-1; a weak D match, TRBD1 (5 bases). The V gene's germline CDR1 is MNHEY and CDR2 SMNVEV (reference sequence). The CDR3 loop spans 13 amino acids. The germline V and J ends were trimmed by 8 bases and 3 bases, with 13 bases remaining between them.

The gene calls are TRBV7-3 and TRBJ2-3, with D possibly TRBD2 on 6 matching bases. The V end was cut by 4 bases, the J end by 4 bases, with 15 bases between. The CDR3 extends over 15 amino acids. Germline V gene data show CDR1 as SGHTA and CDR2 as FQGTGA. CDR3 DNA: TGTGCCAGCAGCTCGGGTCTTACGGGAGCAGATACGCAGTATTTT. It yields the protein CASSSGLTGADTQYF.

In nucleotides, the CDR3 is TGTGCCAGCAGCCCCTTTAATGGACAGCAAGAGACCCAGTACTTC. It codes for CASSPFNGQQETQYF. The V gene is TRBV7-3, the J gene TRBJ2-5; D may be TRBD1 (6 bases). The CDR3 length is 15 residues. V was pared by 5 bases and J by 2 bases, with 15 bases between. Looked up from germline, CDR1 is SGHTA and CDR2 is FQGTGA.

This clone was detected once. This chain connects TRBV9 to TRBJ2-3; a weak D match, TRBD2 (6 bases). The CDR3 is 15 amino acids. Germline CDR1 and CDR2: SGDLS and YYNGEE. V was cut by 0 bases and J by 2 bases, with 10 bases left in between. This CDR3 reads CASSVGTSYTDTQYF. The CDR3 DNA follows: TGTGCCAGCAGCGTAGGTACTAGCTACACAGATACGCAGTATTTT.

As regards this clone: Relative to the germline gene, one junction end is altered; a read error may explain this. V usage is TRBV7-7 and J usage is TRBJ1-1; D gene uncertain. CDR3 length equals 13 residues. Germline CDR1 SSHAT, CDR2 FNYEAQ (reference sequence). This chain's CDR3 is CASSHGVNTEAFF. Written as DNA, the CDR3 is TGTGCTAGCAGCCACGGGGTCAACACTGAAGCTTTCTTT.

This chain links TRBV4-1 with TRBJ2-5; 8 bases agree with TRBD1. V lost 4 bases, J lost 1 base, and 5 bases stayed unmatched. Germline assignment: CDR1 MGHRA and CDR2 YSYEKL. This CDR3 is built from 15 residues. This chain's CDR3 is CASSRTTGVQETQYF. The CDR3 coding sequence is TGCGCCAGCAGCCGAACGACAGGGGTCCAAGAGACCCAGTACTTC.